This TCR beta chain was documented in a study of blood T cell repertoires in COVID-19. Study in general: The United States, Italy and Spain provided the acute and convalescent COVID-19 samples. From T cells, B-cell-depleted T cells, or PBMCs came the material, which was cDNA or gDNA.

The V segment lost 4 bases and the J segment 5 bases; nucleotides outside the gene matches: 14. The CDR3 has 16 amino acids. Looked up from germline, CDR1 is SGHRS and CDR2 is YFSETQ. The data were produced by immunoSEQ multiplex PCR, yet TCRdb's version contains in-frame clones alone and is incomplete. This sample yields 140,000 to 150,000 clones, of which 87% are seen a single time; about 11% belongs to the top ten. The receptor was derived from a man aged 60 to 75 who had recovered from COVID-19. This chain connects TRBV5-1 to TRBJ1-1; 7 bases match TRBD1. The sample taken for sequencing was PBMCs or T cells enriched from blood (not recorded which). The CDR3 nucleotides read TGCGCCAGCAGCCCACAAATTCTAGACAGGGCTACTGAAGCTTTCTTT. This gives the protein CASSPQILDRATEAFF. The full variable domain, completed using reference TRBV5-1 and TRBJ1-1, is KAGVTQTPRYLIKTRGQQVTLSCSPISGHRSVSWYQQTPGQGLQFLFEYFSETQRNKGNFPGRFSGRQFSNSRSEMNVSTLELGDSALYLCASSPQILDRATEAFFGQGTRLTVV.